The clone carrying this T cell receptor beta chain was counted many times. CDR1 is LGHDT, CDR2 YNNKEL, per germline (reference sequence). The ends were cut back, 4 bases at V and 5 bases at J, with 17 bases in the middle. The CDR3 has 15 amino acids. The source of the sample is a study of T cells after yellow fever vaccination. TCR cDNA was made by 5'RACE template switching, adding a universal primer site and UMIs. TCRdb ran MiXCR on the 5' RACE reads and lists one entry per CDR3 protein. The sample yields 20,000 to 25,000 distinct CDR3 sequences, less than 4% seen once. The material sequenced was PBMCs, either bulk or a sorted T-cell subset (CD4+, CD8+, memory, or dextramer-sorted; not recorded which), taken approximately 40 days after the first yellow fever vaccination. The sequence was collected from a man younger than 35 who received the YFV17D yellow fever vaccine. V gene TRBV3-1 combines with J gene TRBJ2-5; possibly TRBD1 for D (6 bases). DNA for the CDR3: TGTGCCAGCAGCCCGACCTGGACAGCCCTGGAGACCCAGTACTTC. The encoded protein is CASSPTWTALETQYF.